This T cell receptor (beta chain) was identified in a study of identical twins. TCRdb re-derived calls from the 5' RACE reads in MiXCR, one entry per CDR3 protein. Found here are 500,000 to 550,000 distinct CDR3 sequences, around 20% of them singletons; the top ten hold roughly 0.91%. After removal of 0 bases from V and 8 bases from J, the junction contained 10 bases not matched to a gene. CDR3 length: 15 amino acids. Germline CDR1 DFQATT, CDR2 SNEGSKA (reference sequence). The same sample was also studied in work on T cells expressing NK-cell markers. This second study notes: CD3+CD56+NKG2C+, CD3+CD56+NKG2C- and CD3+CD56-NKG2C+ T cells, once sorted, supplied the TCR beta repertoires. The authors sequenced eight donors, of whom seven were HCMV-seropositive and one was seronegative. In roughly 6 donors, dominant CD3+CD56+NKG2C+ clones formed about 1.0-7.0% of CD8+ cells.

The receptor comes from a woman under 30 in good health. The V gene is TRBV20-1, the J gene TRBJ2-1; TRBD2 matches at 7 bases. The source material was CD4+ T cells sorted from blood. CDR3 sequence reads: CSARDREGRGDEQFF. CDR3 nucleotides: TGCAGTGCTAGAGATCGCGAGGGGAGGGGTGATGAGCAGTTCTTC.